This T cell receptor beta chain was profiled in a study of human T cells and chemical hapten exposure. For the study at large: The use of 2% DPC on 2 cm by 2 cm of upper inner arm skin constituted sensitization. TCR yields differed between samples (mainly from small differences in pooled library volume).

Study-wide points: Alopecia in all donors means immunity may differ from healthy individuals.

One entry per CDR3 protein results from TCRdb running MiXCR on the RACE reads. This sample has about 54,000 distinct CDR3 sequences, with about a tenth found just once. Germline-derived CDR1 and CDR2 are LGHDT and YNNKEL (reference sequence). The CDR3 extends over 16 amino acids. V shed 3 bases and J 0 bases; nucleotides not matched to a gene: 7. Sample time point: patch test 2, 6 weeks after DPC sensitization. The sample's treatment: therapeutic diphenylcyclopropenone sensitization with weekly scalp DPC. The authors extracted total RNA from unfractionated whole blood. For this clonotype: The antigen remains unidentified.

This receptor was identified in a woman between 50 and 59 years old with alopecia areata. Some clones in this sample may be carry-over from other donors' samples. Sequenced material: whole blood, taken in connection with sensitization to the hapten diphenylcyclopropenone (DPC). The gene calls are TRBV3-1 and TRBJ1-2, with 7 bases fitting TRBD1. This CDR3 is CASSQTSGTANYGYTF. The CDR3 DNA sequence: TGTGCCAGCAGCCAGACCTCCGGGACAGCTAACTATGGCTACACCTTC.